These T cell receptor beta chains were read from a single sample in a study of blood T cell repertoires in COVID-19. Sequencing used immunoSEQ multiplex PCR; TCRdb keeps in-frame clones, though not all of them. Among 140,000 or so clones listed, just under 90% were seen once. Sequencing was performed on peripheral blood. These receptors were obtained from a woman of 80 years or more with acute or convalescent COVID-19. Each CDR3 is given with its conserved first and last residue. Fields, in order: J gene, clone size, D gene, V gene, CDR3 DNA, CDR3 protein. The D gene is left open where the match is weak. Some rows mark clone size as missing; the rest say once, few, many or name a class of expanded clone.

J gene: TRBJ2-7
clone size: NA
D gene: NA
V gene: TRBV4-2
CDR3 DNA: TGTGCCAGCAGCCAAGATTATACGACTACACTTTCCTACGAGCAGTACTTC
CDR3 protein: CASSQDYTTTLSYEQYF

J gene: TRBJ2-3
clone size: NA
D gene: TRBD2
V gene: TRBV3-1/TRBV3-2
CDR3 DNA: TGTGCCAGCAAAGCGGGGGGACCAGATACGCAGTATTTT
CDR3 protein: CASKAGGPDTQYF

J gene: TRBJ1-5
clone size: NA
D gene: NA
V gene: TRBV12-3/TRBV12-4
CDR3 DNA: TGTGCCAGCAGGGGGGGTCTTAATCAGCCCCAGCATTTT
CDR3 protein: CASRGGLNQPQHF

J gene: TRBJ2-1
clone size: few
D gene: TRBD1
V gene: TRBV19
CDR3 DNA: TGTGCCAGTAGTCCCGGCCGTGACAGGGGATACAATGAGCAGTTCTTC
CDR3 protein: CASSPGRDRGYNEQFF

J gene: TRBJ2-4
clone size: NA
D gene: NA
V gene: TRBV7-2
CDR3 DNA: TGTGCCAGCAGCTTAAACAGTCTTGACATTCAGTACTTC
CDR3 protein: CASSLNSLDIQYF

J gene: TRBJ2-2
clone size: NA
D gene: TRBD2
V gene: TRBV7-8
CDR3 DNA: TGTGCCAGCAGCTTAGGCCGACTAGCGCGAACCGGGGAGCTGTTTTTT
CDR3 protein: CASSLGRLARTGELFF

J gene: TRBJ1-2
clone size: NA
D gene: NA
V gene: TRBV7-3
CDR3 DNA: TGTGCCAGCAGCCCGGGGATTTATGGCTACACCTTC
CDR3 protein: CASSPGIYGYTF

J gene: TRBJ1-1
clone size: NA
D gene: NA
V gene: TRBV5-6
CDR3 DNA: TGTGCCAGCAGCTTCGGCCTTGTCGCGGGGACTGAAGCTTTCTTT
CDR3 protein: CASSFGLVAGTEAFF

J gene: TRBJ1-1
clone size: NA
D gene: NA
V gene: TRBV19
CDR3 DNA: TGTGCCAGTAGTATCGGACCGGCCGGGAGCACTGAAGCTTTCTTT
CDR3 protein: CASSIGPAGSTEAFF

J gene: TRBJ1-6
clone size: NA
D gene: NA
V gene: TRBV2
CDR3 DNA: TGTGCCAGCAGCCAAGTATCAGGGGCTTCACCCCTCCACTTT
CDR3 protein: CASSQVSGASPLHF

J gene: TRBJ1-5
clone size: NA
D gene: NA
V gene: TRBV11-2
CDR3 DNA: TGTGCCAGCAGCTTAGGTATTAGCAATCAGCCCCAGCATTTT
CDR3 protein: CASSLGISNQPQHF

J gene: TRBJ1-2
clone size: NA
D gene: NA
V gene: TRBV27
CDR3 DNA: TGTGCCAGCAGTTTTAGGGGTAACTATGGCTACACCTTC
CDR3 protein: CASSFRGNYGYTF

J gene: TRBJ1-1
clone size: NA
D gene: TRBD1
V gene: TRBV11-2
CDR3 DNA: TGTGCCAGCAGCTTAGAGCGACAGGGTGGCACTGAAGCTTTCTTT
CDR3 protein: CASSLERQGGTEAFF

J gene: TRBJ2-5
clone size: NA
D gene: NA
V gene: TRBV30
CDR3 DNA: TGTGCCTGGAGTGCGGGGTCTTTGAAAGAGACCCAGTACTTC
CDR3 protein: CAWSAGSLKETQYF

J gene: TRBJ1-2
clone size: once
D gene: TRBD1
V gene: TRBV18
CDR3 DNA: TGTGCCAGCTCACCTTCGACAGGGCCTAACTATGGCTACACCTTC
CDR3 protein: CASSPSTGPNYGYTF

J gene: TRBJ2-3
clone size: NA
D gene: TRBD1
V gene: TRBV18
CDR3 DNA: TGTGCCAGCTCACTTGACAGGGACATCGAGGATACGCAGTATTTT
CDR3 protein: CASSLDRDIEDTQYF

J gene: TRBJ1-1
clone size: once
D gene: NA
V gene: TRBV5-1
CDR3 DNA: TGCGCCAGCAGCCTGGGAACGGGGAACACTGAAGCTTTCTTT
CDR3 protein: CASSLGTGNTEAFF

J gene: TRBJ2-2
clone size: NA
D gene: TRBD2
V gene: TRBV5-4
CDR3 DNA: TGTGCCAGCAGCTTCGCGACTAGCGCGGGGAACACCGGGGAGCTGTTTTTT
CDR3 protein: CASSFATSAGNTGELFF

J gene: TRBJ1-2
clone size: NA
D gene: NA
V gene: TRBV9
CDR3 DNA: TGTGCCAGCAGCGTAACTGGGGGCAGGGGCTATGGCTACACCTTC
CDR3 protein: CASSVTGGRGYGYTF

J gene: TRBJ1-1
clone size: NA
D gene: NA
V gene: TRBV19
CDR3 DNA: TGTGCCAGTAGTAGACTCGGAGTGGGCACTGAAGCTTTCTTT
CDR3 protein: CASSRLGVGTEAFF

J gene: TRBJ2-5
clone size: NA
D gene: NA
V gene: TRBV5-1
CDR3 DNA: TGCGCCAGCAGCTTGGTTTCCAGCCAAGAGACCCAGTACTTC
CDR3 protein: CASSLVSSQETQYF

J gene: TRBJ1-1
clone size: NA
D gene: NA
V gene: TRBV6-5
CDR3 DNA: TGTGCCAGCAGTTATAGAGTGAACACTGAAGCTTTCTTT
CDR3 protein: CASSYRVNTEAFF

J gene: TRBJ1-1
clone size: NA
D gene: TRBD1
V gene: TRBV19
CDR3 DNA: TGTGCCAGTAGTATAGCCCCGACAGGGCCCACTGAAGCTTTCTTT
CDR3 protein: CASSIAPTGPTEAFF

J gene: TRBJ2-5
clone size: few
D gene: NA
V gene: TRBV19
CDR3 DNA: TGTGCCAGTAGCATGCCCCCGGGGGAGACCCAGTACTTC
CDR3 protein: CASSMPPGETQYF

J gene: TRBJ1-1
clone size: NA
D gene: TRBD1
V gene: TRBV4-1
CDR3 DNA: TGCGCCAGCAGCCATAGCCAGGGGGCGAGGACTGAAGCTTTCTTT
CDR3 protein: CASSHSQGARTEAFF

J gene: TRBJ1-5
clone size: NA
D gene: NA
V gene: TRBV24-1
CDR3 DNA: TGTGCCACCAGTGAATCCAGGGGTCGGCAGCCCCAGCATTTT
CDR3 protein: CATSESRGRQPQHF